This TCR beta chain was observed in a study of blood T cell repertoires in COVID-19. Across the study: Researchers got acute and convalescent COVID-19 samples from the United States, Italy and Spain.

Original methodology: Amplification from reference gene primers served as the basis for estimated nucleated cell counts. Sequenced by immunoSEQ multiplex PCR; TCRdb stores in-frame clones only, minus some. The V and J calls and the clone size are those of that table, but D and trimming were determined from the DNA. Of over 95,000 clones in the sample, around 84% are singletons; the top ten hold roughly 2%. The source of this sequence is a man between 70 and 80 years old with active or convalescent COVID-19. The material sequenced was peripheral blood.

The CDR3 here is CASSLIPGQGIDTQYF. The CDR3 DNA sequence: TGTGCCAGCAGCTTAATTCCAGGACAGGGAATAGATACGCAGTATTTT. The chain couples TRBV5-6 to TRBJ2-3, with 8 bases fitting TRBD1. The CDR3 is 16 amino acids. Germline V gene sequence: CDR1 SGHDT, CDR2 YYEEEE. V lost 2 bases and J lost 5; bases outside the gene matches: 10.